Listed here are 7 T cell receptor beta chains from one sample, sequenced in a study of OX40 agonist ivuxolimab in advanced cancers. Only in-frame clones appear in the TCRdb table, and some are missing; sequencing was by immunoSEQ multiplex PCR. The table has around 30,000 clones, about nine tenths seen once. The sequencing here drew on CD4+ or CD8+ T cells sorted from blood, taken in a trial of the OX40 agonist ivuxolimab. All receptors derive from an adult with an advanced solid tumor such as melanoma, head and neck, liver or kidney cancer.

The J gene is TRBJ1-5, the V gene TRBV19; TRBD1 is a possible D gene (6 bases). Trimming took off 5 bases at V and 0 bases at J, with 17 bases between the two ends. Germline loops: CDR1 LNHDA, CDR2 SQIVND (reference sequence). CDR3 size: 17 residues. As DNA, the CDR3 is TGTGCCAGTAGTCTAGGACAGAGGCTTAATAGCAATCAGCCCCAGCATTTT. Its protein product is CASSLGQRLNSNQPQHF. Complete variable domain (other parts from reference TRBV19 and TRBJ1-5): DGGITQSPKYLFRKEGQNVTLSCEQNLNHDAMYWYRQDPGQGLRLIYYSQIVNDFQKGDIAEGYSVSREKKESFPLTVTSAQKNPTAFYLCASSLGQRLNSNQPQHFGDGTRLSIL.

CDR3 residues: CATIWGLDEQFF. In DNA form, the CDR3 reads TGTGCCACGATCTGGGGGCTCGATGAGCAGTTCTTC. The chain joins TRBV6-1 to TRBJ2-1, with TRBD1 as a possible D gene (6 bases). CDR3 length equals 12 residues. Between the trimmed V and J ends, which lost 10 bases and 8 bases, there was a span of 15 bases. Looked up from germline, CDR1 is MNHNS and CDR2 is SASEGT.

V is TRBV5-4 and J is TRBJ2-7; 11 positions agree with TRBD2. V gave up 5 bases and J gave up 4 bases; unmatched junction bases: 5. Germline-derived CDR1 and CDR2 are SGHNT and YYREEE (reference sequence). The CDR3 is 14 amino acids. CDR3 sequence reads: CASRPGLAAYEQYF. CDR3 coding DNA: TGTGCCAGCAGGCCGGGACTAGCGGCATACGAGCAGTACTTC.

This sequence joins TRBV7-6 and TRBJ2-1; D is perhaps TRBD2 (5 bases). This CDR3 has 14 residues. With 3 bases removed from V and 7 bases from J, the gap between germline ends came to 13 bases. Germline assignment: CDR1 SGHVS and CDR2 FNYEAQ. In DNA, the CDR3 is TGTGCCAGCAGCTTTTTGGCCCAGCGGAATGAGCAGTTCTTC. It codes for CASSFLAQRNEQFF.

The chain links TRBV28 to TRBJ2-7; the D is unclear. The CDR3 consists of 13 residues. The germline CDR1 and CDR2 sequences are MDHEN and SYDVKM. With 7 bases removed from V and 5 bases from J, the gap between germline ends came to 15 bases. As DNA, the CDR3 is TGTGCCAGCAACCTTCTAGGGTACGACGAGCAGTACTTC. It specifies CASNLLGYDEQYF.

The gene calls are TRBV28 and TRBJ2-7; no reliable D call. Germline V CDR1 and CDR2: MDHEN, SYDVKM. Trimming pared 3 bases from V and 4 bases from J, leaving 13 bases between. CDR3 size: 14 residues. The DNA of the CDR3 is TGTGCCAGCAGTTTTGCGGACGCCCGGTACGAGCAGTACTTC. This codes for CASSFADARYEQYF.

The gene calls are TRBV19 and TRBJ1-2; D is undetermined. V gave up 5 bases and J gave up 2 bases, with 12 bases separating them. Germline-derived CDR1 and CDR2 are LNHDA and SQIVND (reference sequence). CDR3 length: 14 amino acids. Written as DNA, the CDR3 is TGTGCCAGTAGTGTCAGGACCGGAAACTATGGCTACACCTTC. Its translation: CASSVRTGNYGYTF.